The present entry profiles one TCR beta chain with its context. The sample belongs to a study of T-cell memory formation after mild COVID-19. At the level of the study: Clusters were largely donor specific.

TCRdb reanalysed the 5' RACE reads using MiXCR and keeps one entry per CDR3 protein. The data show 350,000 to 500,000 distinct CDR3 sequences, with around 22% seen just once and around 13% held by the top ten. Germline V CDR1 and CDR2: SGHNT, YENEEA. The CDR3 is made up of 16 amino acids. The V gene end was trimmed by 5 bases and the J gene end by 5 bases; junction bases not matched to a gene: 12. Sequencing input: PBMCs or a T cell subset sorted from them (not recorded which). This sequence joins TRBV11-3 and TRBJ2-1, with 7 bases that match TRBD2. The clonotype comes from an adult woman who had mild COVID-19 (a few samples of this study predate the infection). Cell type and time point are not known. This CDR3 is CASSPATSSLDNEQFF. CDR3 sequence (DNA): TGTGCCAGCAGCCCCGCGACTAGCTCCTTGGACAATGAGCAGTTCTTC.